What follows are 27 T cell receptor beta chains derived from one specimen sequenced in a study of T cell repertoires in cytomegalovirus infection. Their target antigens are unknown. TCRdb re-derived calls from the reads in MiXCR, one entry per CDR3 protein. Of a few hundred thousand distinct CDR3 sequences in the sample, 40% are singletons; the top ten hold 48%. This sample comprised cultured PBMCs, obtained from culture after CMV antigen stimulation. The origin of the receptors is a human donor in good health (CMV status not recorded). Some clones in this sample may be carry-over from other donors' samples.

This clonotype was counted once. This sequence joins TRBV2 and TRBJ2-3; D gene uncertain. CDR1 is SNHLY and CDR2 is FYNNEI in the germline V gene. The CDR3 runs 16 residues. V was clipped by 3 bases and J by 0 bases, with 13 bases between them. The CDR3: CASSEFLGSSTDTQYF. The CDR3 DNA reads TGTGCCAGCAGTGAGTTTCTCGGATCTAGCACAGATACGCAGTATTTT.

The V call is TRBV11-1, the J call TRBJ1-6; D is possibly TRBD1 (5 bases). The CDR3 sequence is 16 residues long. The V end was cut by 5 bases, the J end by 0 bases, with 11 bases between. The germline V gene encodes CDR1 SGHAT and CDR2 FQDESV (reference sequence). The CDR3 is CASSLTVNSYNSPLHF. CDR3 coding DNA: TGTGCCAGCAGCCTGACAGTGAACTCCTATAATTCACCCCTCCACTTT.

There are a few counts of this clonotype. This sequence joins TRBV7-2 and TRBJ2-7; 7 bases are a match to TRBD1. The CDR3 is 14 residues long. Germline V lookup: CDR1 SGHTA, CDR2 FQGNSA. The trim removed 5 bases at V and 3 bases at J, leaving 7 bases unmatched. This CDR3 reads CASSLTGAGYEQYF. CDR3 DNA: TGTGCCAGCAGCCTAACAGGGGCTGGCTACGAGCAGTACTTC.

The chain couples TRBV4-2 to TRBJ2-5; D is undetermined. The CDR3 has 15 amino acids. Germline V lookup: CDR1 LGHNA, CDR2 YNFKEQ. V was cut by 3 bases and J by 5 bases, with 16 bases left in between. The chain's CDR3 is CASSQQEEKWETQYF. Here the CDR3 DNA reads TGTGCCAGCAGCCAGCAAGAGGAAAAATGGGAGACCCAGTACTTC.

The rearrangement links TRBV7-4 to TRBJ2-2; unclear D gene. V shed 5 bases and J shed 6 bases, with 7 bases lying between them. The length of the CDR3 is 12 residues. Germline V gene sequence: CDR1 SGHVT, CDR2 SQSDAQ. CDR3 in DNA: TGTGCCAGCAGCCCTGTTCCCGGGGAGCTGTTTTTT. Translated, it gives CASSPVPGELFF.

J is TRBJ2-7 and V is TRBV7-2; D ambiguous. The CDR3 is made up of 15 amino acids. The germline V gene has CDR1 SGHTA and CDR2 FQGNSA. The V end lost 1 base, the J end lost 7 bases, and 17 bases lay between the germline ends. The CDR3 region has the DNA TGTGCCAGCAGCTTAGTAGCCAGTAATGTAGAGGAGCAGTACTTC. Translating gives CASSLVASNVEEQYF.

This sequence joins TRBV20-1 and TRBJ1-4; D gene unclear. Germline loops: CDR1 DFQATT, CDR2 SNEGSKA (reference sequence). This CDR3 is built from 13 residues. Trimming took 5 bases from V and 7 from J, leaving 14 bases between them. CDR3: CSASPEIGEKLFF. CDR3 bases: TGCAGTGCTTCCCCAGAGATCGGTGAAAAACTGTTTTTT.

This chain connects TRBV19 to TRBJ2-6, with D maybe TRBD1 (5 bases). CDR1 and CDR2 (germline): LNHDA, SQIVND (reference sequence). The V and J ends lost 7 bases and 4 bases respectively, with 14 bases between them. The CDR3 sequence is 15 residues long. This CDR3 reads CASISKGNGANVLTF. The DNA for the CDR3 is TGTGCCAGTATTTCAAAGGGGAACGGGGCCAACGTCCTGACTTTC.

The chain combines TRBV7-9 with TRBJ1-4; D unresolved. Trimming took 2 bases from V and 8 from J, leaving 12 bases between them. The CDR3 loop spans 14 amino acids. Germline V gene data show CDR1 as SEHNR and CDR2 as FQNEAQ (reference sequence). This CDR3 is CASSLHAKSEKLFF. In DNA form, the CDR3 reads TGTGCCAGCAGCTTACACGCTAAGAGCGAAAAACTGTTTTTT.

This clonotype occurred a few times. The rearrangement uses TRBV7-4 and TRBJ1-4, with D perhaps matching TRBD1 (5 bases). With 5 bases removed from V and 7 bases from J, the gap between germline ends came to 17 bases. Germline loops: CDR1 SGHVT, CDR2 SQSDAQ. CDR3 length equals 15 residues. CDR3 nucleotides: TGTGCCAGCAGCCCGGATCTAGGGACGGTTGAAAAACTGTTTTTT. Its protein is CASSPDLGTVEKLFF.

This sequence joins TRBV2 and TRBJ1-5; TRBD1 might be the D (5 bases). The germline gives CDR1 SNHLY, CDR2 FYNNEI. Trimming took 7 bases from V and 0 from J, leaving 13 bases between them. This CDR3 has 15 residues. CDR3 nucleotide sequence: TGTGCCAGCACTAGGGACGCAGGTAGCAATCAGCCCCAGCATTTT. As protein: CASTRDAGSNQPQHF.

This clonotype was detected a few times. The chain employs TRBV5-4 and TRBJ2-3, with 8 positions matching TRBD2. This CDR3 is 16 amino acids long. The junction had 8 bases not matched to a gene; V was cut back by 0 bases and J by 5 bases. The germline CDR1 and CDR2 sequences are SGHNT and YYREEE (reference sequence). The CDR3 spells CASSLVRGGPGDTQYF. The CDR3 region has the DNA TGTGCCAGCAGCTTGGTACGGGGGGGGCCCGGAGATACGCAGTATTTT.

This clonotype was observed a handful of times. CDR3 nucleotides: TGCGCCAGCAGCCACCCCAGCGGAGGCCTTTTGGGGGAGCTGTTTTTT. This codes for CASSHPSGGLLGELFF. The chain joins TRBV4-1 to TRBJ2-2; TRBD2 is a possible D gene (5 bases). The CDR3 is made up of 16 amino acids. Germline V CDR1 and CDR2: MGHRA, YSYEKL. The V and J ends lost 3 bases and 8 bases respectively, with 19 bases between them.

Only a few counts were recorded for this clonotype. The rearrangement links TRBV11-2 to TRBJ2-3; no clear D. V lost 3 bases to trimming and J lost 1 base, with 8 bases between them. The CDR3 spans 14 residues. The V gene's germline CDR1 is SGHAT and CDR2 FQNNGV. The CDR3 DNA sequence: TGTGCCAGCAGCTTGGTGGACGGCACAGATACGCAGTATTTT. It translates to CASSLVDGTDTQYF.

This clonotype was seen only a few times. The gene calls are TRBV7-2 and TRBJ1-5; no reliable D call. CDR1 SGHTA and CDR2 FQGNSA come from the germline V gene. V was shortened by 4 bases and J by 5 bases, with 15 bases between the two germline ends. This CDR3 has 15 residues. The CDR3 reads CASSSASPADQPQHF. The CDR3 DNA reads TGTGCCAGCAGCTCAGCGTCGCCGGCGGATCAGCCCCAGCATTTT.

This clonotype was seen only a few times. CDR3 in amino acids: CASRSAGSRSYEQYF. The DNA for the CDR3 is TGTGCCAGCAGGTCGGCCGGGAGCCGCTCCTACGAGCAGTACTTC. The chain links TRBV7-2 to TRBJ2-7; maybe TRBD2 (6 bases). Trimming cost V 6 bases and J 0 bases, with 15 bases left between them. The CDR3 totals 15 residues. Germline CDR1 SGHTA, CDR2 FQGNSA.

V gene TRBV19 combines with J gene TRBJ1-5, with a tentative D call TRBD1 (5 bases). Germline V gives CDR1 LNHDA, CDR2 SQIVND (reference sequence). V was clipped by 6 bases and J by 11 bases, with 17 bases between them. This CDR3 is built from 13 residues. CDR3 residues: CASSPGWTGAQHF. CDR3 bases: TGTGCCAGTAGCCCGGGATGGACGGGGGCCCAGCATTTT.

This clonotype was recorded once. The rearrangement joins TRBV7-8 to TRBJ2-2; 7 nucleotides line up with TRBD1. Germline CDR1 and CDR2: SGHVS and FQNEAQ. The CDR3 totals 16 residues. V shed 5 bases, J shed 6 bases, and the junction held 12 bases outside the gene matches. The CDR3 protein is CASSHTGASGPGELFF. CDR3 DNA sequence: TGTGCCAGCAGCCACACAGGGGCTTCGGGACCCGGGGAGCTGTTTTTT.

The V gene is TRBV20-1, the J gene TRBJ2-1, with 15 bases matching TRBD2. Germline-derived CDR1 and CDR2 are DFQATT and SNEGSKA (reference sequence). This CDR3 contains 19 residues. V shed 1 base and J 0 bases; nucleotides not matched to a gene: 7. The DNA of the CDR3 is TGCAGTGCTAGAGGCGGACTAGCGGGAGGGCCTTCCTCCTACAATGAGCAGTTCTTC. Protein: CSARGGLAGGPSSYNEQFF.

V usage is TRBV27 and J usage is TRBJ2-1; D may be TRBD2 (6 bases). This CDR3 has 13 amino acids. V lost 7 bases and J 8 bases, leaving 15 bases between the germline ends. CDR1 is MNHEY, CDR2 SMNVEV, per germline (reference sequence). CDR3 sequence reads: CASTSYWEDEQFF. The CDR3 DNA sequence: TGTGCCAGCACAAGTTATTGGGAGGATGAGCAGTTCTTC.

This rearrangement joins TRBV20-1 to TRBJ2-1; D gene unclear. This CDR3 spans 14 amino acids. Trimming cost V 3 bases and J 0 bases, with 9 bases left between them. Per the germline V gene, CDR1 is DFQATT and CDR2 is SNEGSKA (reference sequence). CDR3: CSASDLRSYNEQFF. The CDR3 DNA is TGCAGTGCTAGCGACTTACGCTCCTACAATGAGCAGTTCTTC.

CDR3 DNA: TGTGCCAGCAGCTTCGCGCTAGCCCTCGGGCGGACACACTCCTACGAGCAGTACTTC. Its translation is CASSFALALGRTHSYEQYF. The genes are TRBV5-6 and TRBJ2-7; TRBD1 or TRBD2 may be the D gene (5 bases each). CDR1 is SGHDT, CDR2 YYEEEE, per germline. The CDR3 sequence is 19 residues long. Trimming removed 2 bases from V and 0 bases from J, with 24 bases in between. Complete variable domain (other parts from reference TRBV5-6 and TRBJ2-7): DAGVTQSPTHLIKTRGQQVTLRCSPKSGHDTVSWYQQALGQGPQFIFQYYEEEERQRGNFPDRFSGHQFPNYSSELNVNALLLGDSALYLCASSFALALGRTHSYEQYFGPGTRLTVT.

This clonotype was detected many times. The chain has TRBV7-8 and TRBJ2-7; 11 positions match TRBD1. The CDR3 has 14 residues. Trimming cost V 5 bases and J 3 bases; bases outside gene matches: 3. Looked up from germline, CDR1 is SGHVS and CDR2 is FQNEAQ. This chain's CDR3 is CASSRDRGIYEQYF. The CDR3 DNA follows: TGTGCCAGCAGCCGGGACAGGGGGATCTACGAGCAGTACTTC.

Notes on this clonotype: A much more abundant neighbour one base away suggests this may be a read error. Here the CDR3 DNA reads TGTGCCAGCGGCGCCACCCCCGGAGGCTATGGCTACACCTTC. Translating gives CASGATPGGYGYTF. The chain carries TRBV7-2 and TRBJ1-2; D not resolved. Germline V lookup: CDR1 SGHTA, CDR2 FQGNSA. The CDR3 runs 14 residues. V was cut by 8 bases and J by 4 bases, with 17 bases left in between.

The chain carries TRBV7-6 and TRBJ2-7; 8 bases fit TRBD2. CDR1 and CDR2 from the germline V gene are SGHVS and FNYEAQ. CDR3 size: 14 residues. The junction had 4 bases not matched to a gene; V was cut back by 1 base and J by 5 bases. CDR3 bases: TGTGCCAGCAGCTTAGAGCGGGGGCACGACGAGCAGTACTTC. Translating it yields CASSLERGHDEQYF.

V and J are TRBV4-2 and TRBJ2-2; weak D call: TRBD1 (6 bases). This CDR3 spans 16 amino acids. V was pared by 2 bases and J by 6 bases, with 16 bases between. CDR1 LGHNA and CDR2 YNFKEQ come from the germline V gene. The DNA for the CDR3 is TGTGCCAGCAGCCAAAGGGAAGCCAGGGGATCCGGGGAGCTGTTTTTT. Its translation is CASSQREARGSGELFF.

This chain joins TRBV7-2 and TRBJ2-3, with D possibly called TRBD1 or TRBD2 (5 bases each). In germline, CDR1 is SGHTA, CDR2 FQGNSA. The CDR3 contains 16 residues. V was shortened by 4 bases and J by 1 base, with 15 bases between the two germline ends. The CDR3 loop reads CASSSFWVGGTDTQYF. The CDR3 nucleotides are TGTGCCAGCAGCTCCTTTTGGGTGGGGGGCACAGATACGCAGTATTTT.